This section outlines one T cell receptor (beta chain) sequence together with its context. Its specificity is not known. Primers included in the PCR were 60 Vbeta and 13 Jbeta primers. Profiled with immunoSEQ multiplex PCR; TCRdb holds only in-frame clones, not every one. The data contain about 180,000 clones, around 80% of them seen just once; the ten biggest clones take up 2% to 2.5%. The sample is drawn from a study of cytomegalovirus exposure and HLA in healthy donors. CDR3 length: 15 residues. V lost 0 bases and J lost 9; bases outside the gene matches: 6. In germline, CDR1 is SQVTM, CDR2 ANQGSEA. Notes on the study in general: A missense DCLRE1C variant was associated with V- and J-gene trimming of TCR beta chains in a later analysis, and an independent cohort replicated the association. In a later analysis, across HLA loci, associated TCR counts were highest for DRB1, lowest for HLA-C. For most TCR beta V segments, an earlier analysis put the productive rate at about 87% or about 30% of the time.

The V and J genes are TRBV29-1 and TRBJ2-5, with 14 bases identical to TRBD2. This clonotype was obtained from a woman in her 30s in good health and CMV-seropositive. The specimen was PBMCs. CDR3 DNA sequence: TGCAGCGTTGAAGACCCGACTAGCGGGGGGGCGGCCCAGTACTTC. This sequence encodes CSVEDPTSGGAAQYF.